Included here is one T cell receptor (beta chain) sequence, with context. This table comes from immunoSEQ multiplex PCR, and its TCRdb copy is limited to in-frame clones, with some not included. The table lists approximately 45,000 clones, around 86% of them singletons. This entry belongs to a study of blood T cell repertoires in COVID-19. Germline CDR1 and CDR2: MNHEY and SMNVEV (reference sequence). This CDR3 spans 16 amino acids. Trimming shortened V by 2 bases and J by 1 base, and 14 bases separated the two germline ends. The chain has TRBV27 and TRBJ1-1; possible D gene TRBD1, 6 bases. This sequence was found in a woman older than 75 with acute or convalescent COVID-19. The sample was peripheral blood. The CDR3 reads CASSLSGGSPNTEAFF. The CDR3 nucleotides read TGTGCCAGCAGTTTAAGTGGGGGCAGTCCGAACACTGAAGCTTTCTTT.